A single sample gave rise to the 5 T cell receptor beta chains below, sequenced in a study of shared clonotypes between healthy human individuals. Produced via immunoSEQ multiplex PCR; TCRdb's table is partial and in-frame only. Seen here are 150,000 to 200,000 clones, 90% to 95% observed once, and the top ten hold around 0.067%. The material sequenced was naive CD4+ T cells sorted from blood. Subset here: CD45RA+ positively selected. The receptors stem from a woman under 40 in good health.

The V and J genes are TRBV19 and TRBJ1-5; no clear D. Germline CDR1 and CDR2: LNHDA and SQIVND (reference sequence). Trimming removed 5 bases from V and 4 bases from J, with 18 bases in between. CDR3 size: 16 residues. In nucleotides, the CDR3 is TGTGCCAGTAGTTCAGACTCAGAATACACAAATCAGCCCCAGCATTTT. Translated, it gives CASSSDSEYTNQPQHF.

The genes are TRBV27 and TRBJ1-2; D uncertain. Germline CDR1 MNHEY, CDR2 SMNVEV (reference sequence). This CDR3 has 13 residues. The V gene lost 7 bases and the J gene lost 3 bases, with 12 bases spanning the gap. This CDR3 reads CASKVRSYYGYTF. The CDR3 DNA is TGTGCCAGCAAGGTAAGGTCCTACTATGGCTACACCTTC.

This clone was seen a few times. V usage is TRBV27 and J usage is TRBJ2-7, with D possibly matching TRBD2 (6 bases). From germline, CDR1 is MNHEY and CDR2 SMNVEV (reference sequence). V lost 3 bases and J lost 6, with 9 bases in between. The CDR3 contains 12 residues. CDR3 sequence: CASSFRGSEQYF. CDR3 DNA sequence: TGTGCCAGCAGTTTTCGGGGGTCCGAGCAGTACTTC.

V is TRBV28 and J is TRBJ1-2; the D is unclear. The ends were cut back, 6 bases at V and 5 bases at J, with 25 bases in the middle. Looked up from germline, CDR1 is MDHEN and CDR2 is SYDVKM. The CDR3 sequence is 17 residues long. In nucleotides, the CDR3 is TGTGCCAGCAGAACTTCCATCCCTCCAGCGGGAAGGTATGGCTACACCTTC. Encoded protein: CASRTSIPPAGRYGYTF.

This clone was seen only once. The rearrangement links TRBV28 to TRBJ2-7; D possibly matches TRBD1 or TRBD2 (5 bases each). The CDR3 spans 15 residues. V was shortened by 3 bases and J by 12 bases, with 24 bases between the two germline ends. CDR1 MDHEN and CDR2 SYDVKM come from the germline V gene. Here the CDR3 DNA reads TGTGCCAGCAGTTTGACTCTAATGGGGACCATACCGGGGTACTTC. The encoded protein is CASSLTLMGTIPGYF.